This T cell receptor (beta chain) emerged from a study of shared clonotypes between healthy human individuals. As regards this clone: No antigen is known for it.

Findings of the study overall: The expectation was that sequencing depth would affect clonotype sharing among donors. A limitation of the genetic and exposure-history diversity represented arose from few donors.

CDR3 length equals 15 residues. The V end was cut by 0 bases, the J end by 4 bases, with 10 bases between. The germline gives CDR1 SGHRS, CDR2 YFSETQ. The naive CD8 fraction comprised CD45RO-negative cells positively selected for CCR7 and excluded terminally differentiated effector memory CD45RA+ cells. Recent acute infections and vaccinations were absent in the healthy HIV-negative adult donors. The data were produced by immunoSEQ multiplex PCR, yet TCRdb's version contains in-frame clones alone and is incomplete. Among about 1,800,000 clones listed, about 95% were seen once. The clonotype was recovered from a man between 18 and 29 years old in good health. This rearrangement joins TRBV5-1 to TRBJ1-4, with D possibly TRBD1 on 5 matching bases. Sequencing used naive CD8+ T cells sorted from blood. CDR3 region: CASSLGGVGNEKLFF. The CDR3 DNA reads TGCGCCAGCAGCTTGGGAGGGGTAGGTAATGAAAAACTGTTTTTT.